This TCR beta chain was retrieved from a study of T cells in narcolepsy (dated by TCRdb to the late 2010s). In the study overall: Patients with narcolepsy type 1 or type 2 (NT1, NT2) and healthy control donors were enrolled in the study. The study sought autoreactive T cells targeting hypocretin neuron self-antigens (hypocretin, TRIB2) in narcolepsy patients, using TCR Vbeta sequencing to track clonotypes in blood and CSF.

For TCR Vbeta sequencing, memory CD4+ T cells were sorted ex vivo from the peripheral blood of narcolepsy patients and healthy controls. Study-wide conclusions, independent of this receptor: Numbers of sequenced blood memory CD4+ clonotypes were comparable, with averages of some 42,000 in patients and about 35,000 in controls. According to the report, autoreactive clonotypes were detected serially in the blood of the same patients and of different patients, but not in healthy controls. In plots comparing CSF and blood CD4+ T cell clonotypes from the same patient, HCRT-specific and TRIB2-specific autoreactive clonotypes were highlighted. Certain blood memory CD4+ repertoires from patients and controls had no sequences that matched autoreactive T cell clones.

Only a few counts were recorded for this clone. Its antigen is unknown. Base qualities are not recorded, but no much larger clone differs from it by a single base. Library preparation was by the immunoSEQ multiplex PCR assay. This is the immuneACCESS table as TCRdb keeps it, with only in-frame sequences that have V and J called. A part of the clones is gone; compared with another copy, unresolved V genes explain less than half, and the rest is unexplained. A total of tens of thousands of clones appear in this sample, around three quarters of them only once. About 4% of the sample belongs to the ten largest clones. The sequence derives from a human donor in good health. The material sequenced was memory (CD45RA-) CD4+ T cells from blood. Read against the paper, the sample's cell subset or site label means: memory T cells sorted ex vivo from peripheral blood.

The CDR3 has the sequence CAGETGGTEAFF. In nucleotides, the sequence is TGTGCCGGGGAGACAGGGGGCACTGAAGCTTTCTTT. The chain uses TRBV6-1 and TRBJ1-1; 9 middle bases align to TRBD1. The CDR3 sequence holds 12 residues, the cysteine and phenylalanine included. The sequence is cut down to CDR3 DNA, 36 bases in frame from base 1. The CDR1 and CDR2 encoded by the germline V gene are MNHNS and SASEGT. Trimming takes 11 bases off V and 4 bases off J; junction bases not matched to a gene: 5.